What follows are 10 T cell receptor beta chains derived from one specimen sequenced in a study of beta chain features in type 1 diabetes. Expressed TCRB transcripts were sequenced, since all the RNA that had been isolated was reverse transcribed. The method was immunoSEQ multiplex PCR; TCRdb's version includes in-frame clones alone and lacks a portion of them. The table lists 350,000 to 450,000 clones, roughly 15% of them singletons. Material for sequencing was naive CD4+ T cells from blood. The origin of the receptors is a woman younger than 35 in good health.

There are a few counts of this clone. The rearrangement links TRBV5-4 to TRBJ2-3, with 7 bases fitting TRBD2. CDR1 is SGHNT and CDR2 is YYREEE in the germline V gene (reference sequence). The CDR3 loop spans 17 amino acids. With V trimmed by 3 bases and J by 3 bases, 13 bases remained unmatched. The CDR3, as DNA: TGTGCCAGCAGCTGGAAGATAGCGGGTGACGGGACAGATACGCAGTATTTT. Translation: CASSWKIAGDGTDTQYF. The variable domain in full, with the rest retrieved from reference TRBV5-4 and TRBJ2-3, is ETGVTQSPTHLIKTRGQQVTLRCSSQSGHNTVSWYQQALGQGPQFIFQYYREEENGRGNFPPRFSGLQFPNYSSELNVNALELDDSALYLCASSWKIAGDGTDTQYFGPGTRLTVL.

This clone was found a few times. The chain employs TRBV5-4 and TRBJ2-2, with 15 bases aligning to TRBD2. Germline CDR1 SGHNT, CDR2 YYREEE (reference sequence). After removal of 4 bases from V and 7 bases from J, the junction contained 8 bases not matched to a gene. This CDR3 spans 17 amino acids. CDR3 loop: CASSGGTSGRRGGELFF. Written as DNA, the CDR3 is TGTGCCAGCAGCGGCGGGACTAGCGGGAGGCGGGGCGGGGAGCTGTTTTTT.

A word on this clone: The same CDR3 arises from other DNA sequences in this sample as well. The V and J genes are TRBV18 and TRBJ2-7; 9 bases agree with TRBD1. The CDR3 runs to 14 residues. Per the germline V gene, CDR1 is KGHSH and CDR2 is LQKENI. V dropped 6 bases and J dropped 1; count of bases not matched to a gene: 4. CDR3 DNA: TGTGCCAGCTCCCCCGGGACAGGGTCCTACGAGCAGTACTTC. Amino acids: CASSPGTGSYEQYF.

This rearrangement joins TRBV7-9 to TRBJ1-1, with 10 bases fitting TRBD1. The CDR3 spans 14 residues. J was trimmed by 10 bases and V by 1 base; bases with no gene match: 6. Per germline, CDR1 SEHNR and CDR2 FQNEAQ (reference sequence). The CDR3 bases are TGTGCCAGCAGCTTAGGACAGGGGGCCTGGGGAGCTTTCTTT. This gives the protein CASSLGQGAWGAFF.

The rearrangement links TRBV9 to TRBJ1-3, with D perhaps TRBD1 (6 bases). This CDR3 has 15 residues. Germline V gene sequence: CDR1 SGDLS, CDR2 YYNGEE. V was clipped by 3 bases and J by 2 bases, with 12 bases between them. The CDR3 reads CASSDRESPGNTIYF. In DNA, the CDR3 is TGTGCCAGCAGCGACAGGGAGTCGCCTGGAAACACCATATATTTT.

The rearrangement links TRBV19 to TRBJ1-5; D is perhaps TRBD1 (5 bases). The CDR3 is 14 residues long. Trimming cost V 5 bases and J 4 bases, with 12 bases left between them. Germline CDR1 reads LNHDA; CDR2 reads SQIVND (reference sequence). The CDR3 nucleotides are TGTGCCAGTAGTCGCGACAGCAGTAATCAGCCCCAGCATTTT. Translating it yields CASSRDSSNQPQHF. Variable domain in full (rest from reference TRBV19 and TRBJ1-5): DGGITQSPKYLFRKEGQNVTLSCEQNLNHDAMYWYRQDPGQGLRLIYYSQIVNDFQKGDIAEGYSVSREKKESFPLTVTSAQKNPTAFYLCASSRDSSNQPQHFGDGTRLSIL.

In this sample, this clone turned up a few times. V is TRBV28 and J is TRBJ1-2; 11 bases are shared with TRBD1. Germline V gene lookup returns CDR1 MDHEN and CDR2 SYDVKM. The CDR3 has 15 residues. Trimming took 9 bases from V and 4 from J; bases not matched to a gene: 10. CDR3 protein: CASQDRGRWAYGYTF. DNA for the CDR3: TGTGCCAGTCAGGACAGGGGGCGGTGGGCCTATGGCTACACCTTC.

This clone has just a few counts. The V gene is TRBV14, the J gene TRBJ1-1, with a possible D match to TRBD1 (6 bases). Trimming pared 4 bases from V and 5 bases from J, leaving 20 bases between. The CDR3 contains 16 residues. In germline, CDR1 is SGHDN, CDR2 FVKESK. The chain's CDR3 is CASSRDDRDMETEAFF. In DNA, the CDR3 is TGTGCCAGCAGCCGGGACGATCGGGACATGGAGACTGAAGCTTTCTTT.

In this sample, this clone turned up a few times. V usage is TRBV5-6 and J usage is TRBJ1-5; TRBD1 matches 7 bases. The germline V gene encodes CDR1 SGHDT and CDR2 YYEEEE. J lost 6 bases, V lost 1 base, and 4 bases had no gene match. The CDR3 is 14 amino acids. As DNA, the CDR3 is TGTGCCAGCAGCTTGACAGGGGTCGGTCAGCCCCAGCATTTT. Its translation is CASSLTGVGQPQHF.

This clone was observed a few times. This chain joins TRBV6-1 and TRBJ2-5; 10 bases are a match to TRBD1. The germline CDR1 and CDR2 sequences are MNHNS and SASEGT. The V and J ends lost 3 bases and 4 bases, in that order; junction bases with no gene match: 5. The CDR3 runs to 15 residues. As DNA, the CDR3 is TGTGCCAGCAGTGAGCCGGGACAGGGGAGAGAGACCCAGTACTTC. Protein: CASSEPGQGRETQYF.